This TCR beta chain was documented in a study of blood T cell repertoires in COVID-19. Source study methods: Amplifying reference gene primers gave estimates of nucleated cell counts. Sequenced by immunoSEQ multiplex PCR; TCRdb stores in-frame clones only, minus some. The V and J calls and the clone size are those of that table, but D and trimming were determined from the DNA. The data hold 200,000 or so clones, with approximately 90% observed a single time. This clone was found a few times. This CDR3 spans 16 amino acids. The V segment lost 4 bases and the J segment 3 bases; nucleotides outside the gene matches: 6. CDR1 and CDR2 from the germline V gene are LGHDT and YNNKEL (reference sequence).

The J gene is TRBJ2-3, the V gene TRBV3-1 (or the pseudogene TRBV3-2), with 11 bases fitting TRBD2. Input material: peripheral blood. The source of this sequence is a man in his forties or fifties with COVID-19, enrolled during active disease. The CDR3: CASSPTSGGLTDTQYF. The DNA for the CDR3 is TGTGCCAGCAGCCCCACTAGCGGGGGTCTTACAGATACGCAGTATTTT.